The rows below give T cell receptor beta chains drawn from one sample of a study of T cell changes during pregnancy in multiple sclerosis. Sequencing used immunoSEQ multiplex PCR; TCRdb keeps in-frame clones, though not all of them. This sample has roughly 38,000 clones; approximately 89% occur once, and the top ten carry around 0.66%. Sequenced material: CD4+ T cells from peripheral blood mononuclear cells, taken in the second trimester of pregnancy. Receptors were obtained from a female donor in good health, enrolled as a control in a pregnancy study. Each CDR3 is given with its conserved first and last residue. The order of the fields is V gene, clone size, CDR3 length, D gene, J gene, CDR3 DNA, CDR3 protein. D genes are given only for firm matches. Expanded clones are given a class, and other clones once, few, many or no size at all.

>TRBV7-2|.|13|.|TRBJ2-5
TGTGCCAGCAGCCGTGGACTGGAAGAGACCCAGTACTTC
CASSRGLEETQYF
>TRBV6-4|.|14|TRBD1|TRBJ2-1
TGTGCCAGCAGTGACACGACAGGGCACAATGAGCAGTTCTTC
CASSDTTGHNEQFF
>TRBV9|once|15|.|TRBJ1-2
TGTGCCAGCAGCGTAGATGGCCGGCCGGGTGGTGGCTACACCTTC
CASSVDGRPGGGYTF
>TRBV2|.|17|TRBD2|TRBJ2-1
TGTGCCAGCAGTGAAACTAGGGCGGGGGGCACTAACAATGAGCAGTTCTTC
CASSETRAGGTNNEQFF
>TRBV15|once|16|TRBD1|TRBJ1-2
TGTGCCACCAGACGAGCAGGGGGCGGAGTAGGCTATGGCTACACCTTC
CATRRAGGGVGYGYTF
>TRBV28|.|14|.|TRBJ1-1
TGTGCCAGCAGTTTCGCTCAGGTCAGGGCGAACGCTTTCTTT
CASSFAQVRANAFF
>TRBV19|.|15|TRBD1|TRBJ1-2
TGTGCCAGTAGCACCGAGGACAGGGTGGGGTATGGCTACACCTTC
CASSTEDRVGYGYTF
>TRBV13|.|14|.|TRBJ2-3
TGTGCCAGCAGCCCCATCGGGGTCACAGATACGCAGTATTTT
CASSPIGVTDTQYF
>TRBV28|.|14|TRBD2|TRBJ2-1
TGTGCCAGCAGTTTAGTAGCGGGGTACAATGAGCAGTTCTTC
CASSLVAGYNEQFF
>TRBV10-3|.|14|.|TRBJ1-2
TGTGCCATCAGTGATTTACAGGGAAACTATGGCTACACCTTC
CAISDLQGNYGYTF
>TRBV9|.|16|.|TRBJ2-3
TGTGCCAGCAGCACCCTATTCGGGTCACTCACAGATACGCAGTATTTT
CASSTLFGSLTDTQYF
>TRBV9|.|16|.|TRBJ1-1
TGTGCCAGCTATGCCCTGGAAGAGGCTATGAACACTGAAGCTTTCTTT
CASYALEEAMNTEAFF
>TRBV5-1|.|14|.|TRBJ1-1
TGCGCCAGCAGTGGCCTCCCAGGGTTGGGAGAAGCTTTCTTT
CASSGLPGLGEAFF
>TRBV7-2|.|13|.|TRBJ1-1
TGTGCCAGCAGCTTAGGGAGAGGCCAAGGTCCTTTCTTT
CASSLGRGQGPFF
>TRBV19|.|11|.|TRBJ2-7
TGTGCCAGTAGTAAGCAGGGCACGCAGTACTTC
CASSKQGTQYF
>TRBV18|once|14|.|TRBJ1-1
TGTGCCAGCATACTACAGGGTGGGGACACTGAAGCTTTCTTT
CASILQGGDTEAFF
>TRBV19|.|15|TRBD1|TRBJ2-7
TGTGCCAGTAGTATACAGGGACAGGGGCTGGGCGAGCAGTACTTC
CASSIQGQGLGEQYF
>TRBV4-3|once|14|.|TRBJ2-7
TGCGCCAGCAGCCAAGGTATAACTTCTTACGAGCAGTACTTC
CASSQGITSYEQYF
>TRBV27|.|14|.|TRBJ1-1
TGTGCCAGCAGTTTCCACAGGGTGGACACTGAAGCTTTCTTT
CASSFHRVDTEAFF
>TRBV6-5|.|16|TRBD2|TRBJ2-1
TGTGCCAGCAGTTTCTATGGGGCTAGCGGGGGTATTGAGCAGTTCTTC
CASSFYGASGGIEQFF
>TRBV7-6|.|15|.|TRBJ2-3
TGTGCCAGCACCCTAGGGGGGGGTGTCACAGATACGCAGTATTTT
CASTLGGGVTDTQYF
>TRBV7-2|.|14|TRBD1|TRBJ2-5
TGTGCCAGCAGCACTCAGGGGGCCGGAGAGACCCAGTACTTC
CASSTQGAGETQYF
>TRBV6-6|.|12|TRBD1|TRBJ1-1
TGTGCCAGCGGGGACAGGGGCGATGAAGCTTTCTTT
CASGDRGDEAFF
>TRBV28|.|15|TRBD2|TRBJ2-3
TGTGCCAGCAGGACTAGCGGGGGTTTCCCCGATACGCAGTATTTT
CASRTSGGFPDTQYF
>TRBV5-1|.|16|.|TRBJ1-1
TGCGCCAGCAGCTTGGCTGTACAGGCTGGACGCCCCCCAGCTTTCTTT
CASSLAVQAGRPPAFF
>TRBV7-2|once|15|TRBD1|TRBJ2-5
TGTGCCAGCAGCCGGGACAGGGCGTCCCAAGAGACCCAGTACTTC
CASSRDRASQETQYF
>TRBV7-6|.|18|.|TRBJ1-2
TGTGCCAGCAGCTTAGCGTTTCGTGACGGGGGAAGAAACTATGGCTACACCTTC
CASSLAFRDGGRNYGYTF
>TRBV7-2|once|15|.|TRBJ2-1
TGTGCCAGCAGCTTTTTCGCGGGCCCCTACAATGAGCAGTTCTTC
CASSFFAGPYNEQFF
>TRBV27|few|16|.|TRBJ2-7
TGTGCCAGCAGTCCCTTGGGCGGCTGGGGGCGAGACGAGCAGTACTTC
CASSPLGGWGRDEQYF
>TRBV6-5|.|16|.|TRBJ1-2
TGTGCCAGCAGTTATAGTGAACGTGCGGGGAGGGATGGCTACACCTTC
CASSYSERAGRDGYTF
>TRBV13|.|16|.|TRBJ1-3
TGTGCCAGCAGCTTAAGGGCGGGTCTGGGAGGAAACACCATATATTTT
CASSLRAGLGGNTIYF
>TRBV5-8|.|18|TRBD1|TRBJ2-4
TGTGCCAGCAGCTTGGCGCTGGGGACAGGGCGAGCCAAAAACATTCAGTACTTC
CASSLALGTGRAKNIQYF
>TRBV5-1|.|13|.|TRBJ2-3
TGCGCCAGCAGCTTTGGAGACACAGATACGCAGTATTTT
CASSFGDTDTQYF
>TRBV4-3|.|14|.|TRBJ1-2
TGCGCCAGCAGCCAATCTAACCAGCGCTATGGCTACACCTTC
CASSQSNQRYGYTF
>TRBV18|.|13|.|TRBJ1-2
TGTGCCAGCTCACTACAGGGTGACTATGGCTACACCTTC
CASSLQGDYGYTF
>TRBV27|.|17|.|TRBJ1-1
TGTGCCAGCAAGCAAGCCGGGACAACTCGGATATACACTGAAGCTTTCTTT
CASKQAGTTRIYTEAFF
>TRBV19|.|13|.|TRBJ2-7
TGTGCCAGTAGTATTCAAGAGCACTACGAGCAGTACTTC
CASSIQEHYEQYF
>TRBV10-2|few|14|.|TRBJ1-2
TGCGCCAGCAGTGAAGCGGCGGGAAGTTATGGCTACACCTTC
CASSEAAGSYGYTF
>TRBV4-2|.|13|.|TRBJ2-1
TGTGCCAGCAGCCAATGGACTATGAATGAGCAGTTCTTC
CASSQWTMNEQFF
>TRBV7-2|.|14|TRBD2|TRBJ2-7
TGTGCCAGCAGCTTTGGGACTAGCGGGGGAGAGCAGTACTTC
CASSFGTSGGEQYF
>TRBV4-1|.|15|TRBD1|TRBJ1-6
TGCGCCAGCAGCCAAGTCGGGGACAGCTATTCACCCCTCCACTTT
CASSQVGDSYSPLHF
>TRBV6-6|.|16|TRBD2|TRBJ2-5
TGTGCCAGCAGTTACGAACTAGCGGGGGGTAGGGAGACCCAGTACTTC
CASSYELAGGRETQYF
>TRBV9|.|17|TRBD1|TRBJ2-4
TGTGCCAGCAGTCCAGGGGGCACAAGTATAGCCAAAAACATTCAGTACTTC
CASSPGGTSIAKNIQYF
>TRBV11-2|.|17|TRBD2|TRBJ2-1
TGTGCCAGCAGTTTAGATCAGCGGGGGAGCTCCTACAATGAGCAGTTCTTC
CASSLDQRGSSYNEQFF
>TRBV7-2|.|13|.|TRBJ2-7
TGTGCCAGCAGCCCAGACACCTTTCGCGAGCAGTACTTC
CASSPDTFREQYF
>TRBV4-1|.|15|.|TRBJ1-5
TGCGCCAGCAGCCAAGTGCTTGGCGGCACTCAGCCCCAGCATTTT
CASSQVLGGTQPQHF
>TRBV7-2|once|14|.|TRBJ2-7
TGTGCCAGCGGCATACAGGGACGAAACTACGAGCAGTACTTC
CASGIQGRNYEQYF
>TRBV6-5|.|14|TRBD1|TRBJ1-2
TGTGCCAGCAGTCGGACAGGGGGCAGGGGAGGCTACACCTTC
CASSRTGGRGGYTF
>TRBV5-1|.|18|TRBD1|TRBJ2-6
TGCGCCAGCAGCAATACCGGGACAGGGCTTTCTGGGGCCAACGTCCTGACTTTC
CASSNTGTGLSGANVLTF
>TRBV7-3|.|14|.|TRBJ2-3
TGTGCCAGCAGCTTAGGGACTCTGGGAGATACGCAGTATTTT
CASSLGTLGDTQYF
>TRBV18|once|16|TRBD2|TRBJ2-1
TGTGCCAGCTCACCCCTAGCGGGGGGGCCTGGCAATGAGCAGTTCTTC
CASSPLAGGPGNEQFF
>TRBV13|.|15|TRBD1|TRBJ1-1
TGTGCCAGCAGCCCGACGGGACAGGGGAGGACTGAAGCTTTCTTT
CASSPTGQGRTEAFF